This section outlines one T cell receptor beta chain sequence together with its context. What it recognizes is unknown. In each case, RNA was isolated and then reverse transcribed into cDNA as the sequencing template. The assay was immunoSEQ multiplex PCR, and TCRdb's table has in-frame clones only and misses some. This sample has about 190,000 clones, with 45% to 65% found just once. This record comes from a study of CD8+ T cells in alopecia areata. Treatment meaning: oral pan-JAK inhibitor, 5-10 mg twice daily. General study points: Normal scalp had lower clonality than lesional scalp, with alopecia totalis/universalis lesions showing this most strongly.

The CDR3 has 15 amino acids. Deletions cut 0 bases from V and 0 bases from J, with 6 bases between. The V gene's germline CDR1 is MNHEY and CDR2 SVGAGI. The starting material was CD4+ T cells sorted from blood, obtained at week 4, from a patient treated with tofacitinib. V is TRBV6-5 and J is TRBJ1-5, with a possible D match to TRBD1 (5 bases). The clonotype originates from a human donor with alopecia areata. The CDR3 is CASSYSGTSNQPQHF. In DNA, the CDR3 is TGTGCCAGCAGTTACTCCGGGACTAGCAATCAGCCCCAGCATTTT.